Listed below are T cell receptor beta chains from one sample, sequenced in a study of identical twins. TCRdb reprocessed the 5' RACE reads via MiXCR and lists one record per CDR3 protein. The table includes fewer than 900,000 distinct CDR3 sequences, over 15% detected once. The same sample was also used in a study of T cells expressing NK-cell markers.

Sequenced input: PBMCs. These receptors all come from a woman aged 18-29 years in good health. CDR3s include the opening cysteine and the closing phenylalanine or tryptophan. D genes are given only for firm matches. Clone size is not always given. Where it is, it says once, few, many or a class for expanded clones.

V gene	D gene	J gene	clone size	CDR3 protein	CDR3 DNA
TRBV12-3/TRBV12-4	TRBD1	TRBJ1-6	few	CASSGWTGVLWSSYNSPLHF	TGTGCCAGCAGTGGTTGGACAGGAGTCCTGTGGAGCTCCTATAATTCACCCCTCCACTTT
TRBV5-1	.	TRBJ2-2	many	CASSLSDTGELFF	TGTGCCAGCAGCTTATCCGACACCGGGGAGCTGTTTTTT
TRBV20-1	TRBD2	TRBJ2-1	few	CSARAGGPNEQFF	TGCAGTGCCCGGGCGGGAGGGCCCAATGAGCAGTTCTTC
TRBV7-6	.	TRBJ2-7	.	CASSLTTRQGAGEQYF	TGTGCCAGCAGTCTTACCACCCGCCAGGGCGCGGGCGAGCAGTACTTC
TRBV10-3	TRBD2	TRBJ2-1	.	CAISGSGSSYNEQFF	TGTGCCATCAGCGGTAGCGGGAGCTCCTACAATGAGCAGTTCTTC
TRBV25-1	.	TRBJ1-1	few	CATKGRLNTEAFF	TGTGCCACTAAGGGACGGCTGAACACTGAAGCTTTCTTT
TRBV7-2	TRBD2	TRBJ2-2	.	CASSFVASGAAGELFF	TGTGCCAGCAGCTTTGTTGCTAGCGGGGCGGCCGGGGAGCTGTTTTTT
TRBV6-1	.	TRBJ1-2	few	CASSAGPATGTYGYTF	TGTGCCAGCAGCGCGGGCCCGGCGACAGGAACCTATGGCTACACCTTC
TRBV5-5	.	TRBJ1-1	.	CASSLVGRFMNTEAFF	TGTGCCAGCAGCCTGGTAGGGCGGTTTATGAACACTGAAGCTTTCTTT
TRBV18	.	TRBJ2-6	.	CASSPFSGSGANVLTF	TGTGCCAGCTCACCATTTTCGGGGTCTGGGGCCAACGTCCTGACTTTC
TRBV20-1	.	TRBJ1-2	many	CSALPHTGYGYTF	TGCAGTGCTCTTCCCCATACTGGCTATGGCTACACCTTC
TRBV14	.	TRBJ2-5	.	CASSGDWSAETQYF	TGTGCCAGCAGCGGAGACTGGAGCGCAGAGACCCAGTACTTC
TRBV10-3	.	TRBJ2-1	many	CAISESIGPEQFF	TGTGCCATCAGTGAGTCGATAGGCCCGGAGCAGTTCTTC
TRBV29-1	.	TRBJ1-2	many	CSVEDLGGTYGYTF	TGCAGCGTTGAAGATCTGGGCGGGACCTATGGCTACACCTTC
TRBV12-3/TRBV12-4	TRBD2	TRBJ2-4	.	CASSLWLAGPKNIQYF	TGTGCCAGCAGTTTATGGCTAGCGGGCCCTAAAAACATTCAGTACTTC
TRBV5-5	.	TRBJ2-7	few	CASSEEQRTYEQYF	TGTGCCAGCAGCGAAGAACAGCGGACCTACGAGCAGTACTTC
TRBV12-3/TRBV12-4	TRBD2	TRBJ2-2	.	CASSPGGLAGGGELFF	TGTGCCAGCAGTCCAGGGGGACTAGCGGGAGGCGGGGAGCTGTTTTTT
TRBV6-1	TRBD1	TRBJ2-2	.	CASTSGTGSTGELFF	TGTGCCAGCACCAGCGGGACAGGGAGCACCGGGGAGCTGTTTTTT
TRBV5-1	TRBD2	TRBJ2-1	.	CASSYEAGVYNEQFF	TGCGCCAGCAGCTATGAAGCGGGGGTATACAATGAGCAGTTCTTC
TRBV5-6	TRBD1	TRBJ2-1	few	CASSLTQGVSEQFF	TGTGCCAGCAGCTTGACACAGGGGGTAAGTGAGCAGTTCTTC
TRBV7-9	.	TRBJ1-2	few	CASSAEIGIAYGYTF	TGTGCCAGCAGCGCGGAAATCGGAATAGCCTATGGCTACACCTTC
TRBV20-1	.	TRBJ2-7	few	CSALASRPYEQYF	TGCAGTGCTTTGGCTAGCAGACCCTACGAGCAGTACTTC
TRBV30	.	TRBJ1-5	few	CAWSVPNSLYNQPQHF	TGTGCCTGGAGTGTACCTAACAGTCTTTACAATCAGCCCCAGCATTTT
TRBV10-3	.	TRBJ1-3	few	CAISEISGNTIYF	TGTGCCATCAGTGAGATCTCTGGAAACACCATATATTTT
TRBV6-1	TRBD2	TRBJ2-7	.	CASSLAGPIYEQYF	TGTGCCAGCAGTCTAGCGGGACCTATATACGAGCAGTACTTC
TRBV6-2/TRBV6-3	.	TRBJ2-4	.	CASSGFDIQYF	TGTGCCAGCAGCGGGTTCGACATTCAGTACTTC
TRBV20-1	.	TRBJ2-5	few	CSARIPGPSRQYF	TGCAGTGCTAGAATTCCGGGGCCCAGCAGGCAGTACTTC
TRBV12-3/TRBV12-4	TRBD2	TRBJ2-1	.	CASIGLAVSSYNEQFF	TGTGCCAGCATTGGACTAGCGGTAAGCTCCTACAATGAGCAGTTCTTC
TRBV4-3	.	TRBJ2-1	many	CASSRSTTSSYNEQFF	TGCGCCAGCAGCCGTTCAACTACGAGCTCCTACAATGAGCAGTTCTTC
TRBV14	.	TRBJ2-1	many	CASSSFNEQFF	TGTGCCAGCAGCTCTTTCAATGAGCAGTTCTTC
TRBV3-1	.	TRBJ2-7	few	CASSQVQNEQYF	TGTGCCAGCAGCCAAGTACAAAACGAGCAGTACTTC
TRBV20-1	TRBD2	TRBJ2-3	many	CSARGGTSGGRDTQYF	TGCAGTGCTAGAGGGGGGACTAGCGGGGGACGGGATACGCAGTATTTT
TRBV6-1	.	TRBJ2-7	.	CASSEAAWGYEQYF	TGTGCCAGCAGTGAAGCGGCCTGGGGTTACGAGCAGTACTTC
TRBV5-1	.	TRBJ2-3	many	CASSGPGTKSPDTQYF	TGCGCCAGCAGCGGCCCCGGGACGAAGTCTCCAGATACGCAGTATTTT
TRBV10-2	TRBD1	TRBJ2-1	few	CASSRTGPYNEQFF	TGCGCCAGCAGTAGGACAGGCCCATACAATGAGCAGTTCTTC
TRBV6-5	.	TRBJ2-5	few	CASSLHLQETQYF	TGTGCCAGCAGTTTACACCTCCAAGAGACCCAGTACTTC
TRBV13	TRBD2	TRBJ2-7	.	CASSSGTSGFSVAYEQYF	TGTGCCAGCAGCTCCGGGACTAGCGGATTTTCGGTAGCCTACGAGCAGTACTTC
TRBV5-1	TRBD2	TRBJ2-7	.	CASSPPGGAPEQYF	TGCGCCAGCAGCCCGCCGGGAGGCGCGCCCGAGCAGTACTTC
TRBV20-1	.	TRBJ1-1	.	CSARDARGSTEAFF	TGCAGTGCTAGAGACGCCCGCGGGAGCACTGAAGCTTTCTTT
TRBV5-1	.	TRBJ2-3	.	CASSLFQGGTDTQYF	TGCGCCAGCAGCTTATTCCAGGGTGGCACAGATACGCAGTATTTT
TRBV5-1	.	TRBJ2-5	few	CASSKGLGKTQYF	TGCGCCAGCAGCAAGGGCCTTGGAAAGACCCAGTACTTC
TRBV20-1	TRBD1	TRBJ2-4	.	CSASRDSQNIQYF	TGCAGTGCCTCGAGGGACAGCCAAAACATTCAGTACTTC
TRBV3-1	TRBD2	TRBJ2-7	.	CASSQVNRGGLEQYF	TGTGCCAGCAGCCAAGTGAATCGGGGGGGCCTCGAGCAGTACTTC
TRBV15	.	TRBJ2-2	few	CATSRGAGVEATGELFF	TGTGCCACCAGCAGAGGGGCAGGGGTGGAAGCCACCGGGGAGCTGTTTTTT
TRBV12-3/TRBV12-4	.	TRBJ2-7	.	CASSLKGHEQYF	TGTGCCAGCAGTTTAAAGGGCCACGAGCAGTACTTC
TRBV6-4	.	TRBJ2-3	few	CASSKGASGGDTQYF	TGTGCCAGCAGTAAGGGGGCTAGCGGAGGGGATACGCAGTATTTT
TRBV11-2	.	TRBJ2-1	.	CASSLFQGRSNEQFF	TGTGCCAGCAGCTTATTCCAGGGGAGGAGCAATGAGCAGTTCTTC
TRBV6-2/TRBV6-3	TRBD2	TRBJ2-6	few	CASSSRTSGREGGANVLTF	TGTGCCAGCAGTTCCAGGACTAGCGGGAGAGAAGGTGGGGCCAACGTCCTGACTTTC
TRBV5-6	.	TRBJ2-7	.	CASSQYRDRMSYEQYF	TGTGCCAGCAGCCAGTATCGGGACCGGATGTCCTACGAGCAGTACTTC
TRBV30	TRBD1	TRBJ2-1	.	CAWDAARTGVGEQFF	TGTGCCTGGGACGCAGCCAGGACAGGGGTCGGAGAGCAGTTCTTC
TRBV7-2	TRBD1	TRBJ2-2	.	CASRPGQGGGELFF	TGTGCCAGCAGGCCGGGACAGGGAGGCGGGGAGCTGTTTTTT
TRBV11-2	.	TRBJ2-1	few	CASTVVGSSYNEQFF	TGTGCCAGCACGGTTGTGGGGAGCTCCTACAATGAGCAGTTCTTC
TRBV18	TRBD2	TRBJ2-3	many	CASSPTSGGTDTQYF	TGTGCCAGCTCTCCCACTAGCGGGGGCACAGATACGCAGTATTTT
TRBV4-3	TRBD2	TRBJ2-1	.	CASSPTLRASGRVDEQFF	TGCGCCAGCAGCCCCACCCTGAGGGCTAGCGGGAGGGTCGATGAGCAGTTCTTC